Each of the 3 T cell receptor beta chains below was sequenced from the same sample in a study of blood T cell repertoires in COVID-19. The table came from immunoSEQ multiplex PCR; TCRdb's copy has only in-frame clones and leaves some out. This sample yields 50,000 to 75,000 clones, of which about 93% are seen a single time; approximately 2.9% belongs to the top ten. Sequencing was carried out using peripheral blood. These TCRs come from a man aged 70 or older with active COVID-19.

This chain joins TRBV6-2 or TRBV6-3 and TRBJ2-3; 9 bases are a match to TRBD1. V shed 2 bases, J shed 3 bases, and the junction held 6 bases outside the gene matches. The length of the CDR3 is 16 residues. The germline gives CDR1 MNHEY, CDR2 SVGEGT. The CDR3 reads CASSYDSTGGTDTQYF. CDR3 nucleotides: TGTGCCAGCAGTTACGATTCGACAGGGGGAACAGATACGCAGTATTTT.

The CDR3 DNA follows: TGTGCCAGCAGCCAAGAGACGGGAGGGAACACCGGGGAGCTGTTTTTT. It translates to CASSQETGGNTGELFF. J is TRBJ2-2 and V is TRBV3-1 (or the pseudogene TRBV3-2); TRBD2 matches at 7 bases. This CDR3 contains 16 residues. V lost 0 bases and J lost 1; bases outside the gene matches: 2. Germline lookup yields CDR1 LGHDT and CDR2 YNNKEL (reference sequence).

Turning to this clone: The sample carries other DNA sequences with the same CDR3. The CDR3 region is CASNGGNQPQHF. The CDR3 nucleotides are TGTGCCAGCAACGGGGGCAATCAGCCCCAGCATTTT. The chain carries TRBV28 and TRBJ1-5; no reliable D call. This CDR3 spans 12 amino acids. Trimming removed 7 bases from V and 2 bases from J, with 6 bases in between. Germline-derived CDR1 and CDR2 are MDHEN and SYDVKM.